This T cell receptor (beta chain) was captured by sequencing in a study of blood T cell repertoires in COVID-19. Study in general: The origin of the acute and convalescent COVID-19 samples was the United States, Italy and Spain. From T cells, B-cell-depleted T cells, or PBMCs came the material, which was cDNA or gDNA.

Per the authors' pipeline: Reference gene primer amplification in the assay estimated nucleated cell counts. Libraries were prepared by immunoSEQ multiplex PCR; TCRdb keeps only in-frame clonotypes and omits some of them. For V, J and clone size, that table is used; D and trimming come from the DNA. Among around 72,000 clones listed, roughly 90% were seen once. The ends lost 4 bases at V and 5 bases at J; junction bases unmatched: 5. This CDR3 contains 14 residues. CDR1 is KGHSH, CDR2 LQKENI, per germline. This rearrangement joins TRBV18 to TRBJ1-5; 7 nucleotides align to TRBD1. The specimen sequenced was peripheral blood. This clonotype originated in a man aged 50 to 60 with acute or convalescent COVID-19. The CDR3 loop is CASSLRQGDQPQHF. The DNA of the CDR3 is TGTGCCAGCTCACTCCGACAGGGCGATCAGCCCCAGCATTTT.